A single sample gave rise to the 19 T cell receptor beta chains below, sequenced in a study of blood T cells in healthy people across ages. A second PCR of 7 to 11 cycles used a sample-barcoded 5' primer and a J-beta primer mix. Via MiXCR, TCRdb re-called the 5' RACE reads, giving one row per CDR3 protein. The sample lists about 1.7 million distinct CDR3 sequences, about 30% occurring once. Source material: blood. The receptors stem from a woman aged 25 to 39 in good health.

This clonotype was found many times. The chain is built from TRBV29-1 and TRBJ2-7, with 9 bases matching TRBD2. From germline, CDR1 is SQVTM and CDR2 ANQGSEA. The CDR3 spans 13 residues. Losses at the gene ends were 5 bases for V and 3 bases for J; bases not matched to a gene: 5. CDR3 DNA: TGCAGCGTTACGGCGGGGGGGCTCTACGAGCAGTACTTC. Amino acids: CSVTAGGLYEQYF.

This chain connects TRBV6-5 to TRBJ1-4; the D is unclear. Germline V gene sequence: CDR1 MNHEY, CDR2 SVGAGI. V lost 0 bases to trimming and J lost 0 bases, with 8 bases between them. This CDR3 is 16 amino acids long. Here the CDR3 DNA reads TGTGCCAGCAGTTACTCGTTGCAGTCAACTAATGAAAAACTGTTTTTT. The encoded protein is CASSYSLQSTNEKLFF.

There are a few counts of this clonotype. DNA of the CDR3: TGTGCCAGCAGCTTAGTGGCAGGGAAGAATGAGCAGTTCTTC. Protein: CASSLVAGKNEQFF. The chain uses TRBV7-2 and TRBJ2-1; D is possibly TRBD1 (5 bases). This CDR3 comprises 14 residues. CDR1 and CDR2 (germline): SGHTA, FQGNSA. V lost 1 base and J lost 7, with 11 bases in between.

The CDR3 nucleotides read TGTGCCAGCAGCTCAGCACTAGCGGGACAACTTTTATTCTCTGGGGCCAACGTCCTGACTTTC. Its protein is CASSSALAGQLLFSGANVLTF. The V call is TRBV7-2, the J call TRBJ2-6; TRBD2 aligns across 10 bases. CDR3 length: 21 amino acids. The germline gives CDR1 SGHTA, CDR2 FQGNSA. V gave up 4 bases and J gave up 0 bases; unmatched junction bases: 15.

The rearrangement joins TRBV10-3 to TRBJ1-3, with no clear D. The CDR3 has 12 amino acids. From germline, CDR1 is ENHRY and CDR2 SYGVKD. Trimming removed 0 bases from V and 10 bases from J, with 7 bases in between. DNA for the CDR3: TGTGCCATCAGTGAGTCCATGGTAACCATATATTTT. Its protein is CAISESMVTIYF.

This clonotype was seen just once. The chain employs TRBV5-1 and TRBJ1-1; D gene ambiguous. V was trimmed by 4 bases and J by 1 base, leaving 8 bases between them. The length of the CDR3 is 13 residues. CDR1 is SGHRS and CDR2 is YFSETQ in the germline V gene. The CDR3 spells CASSEQPNTEAFF. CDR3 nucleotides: TGCGCCAGCAGCGAACAACCGAACACTGAAGCTTTCTTT. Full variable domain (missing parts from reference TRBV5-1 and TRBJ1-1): KAGVTQTPRYLIKTRGQQVTLSCSPISGHRSVSWYQQTPGQGLQFLFEYFSETQRNKGNFPGRFSGRQFSNSRSEMNVSTLELGDSALYLCASSEQPNTEAFFGQGTRLTVV.

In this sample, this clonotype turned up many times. Here the CDR3 DNA reads TGCAGTGCTAGAGTGGTCGGGGCAGGGGATATCATGTACCAAGAGACCCAGTACTTC. This codes for CSARVVGAGDIMYQETQYF. J is TRBJ2-5 and V is TRBV20-1; D possibly corresponds to TRBD1 (6 bases). V was pared by 1 base and J by 0 bases, with 24 bases between. The germline CDR1 and CDR2 sequences are DFQATT and SNEGSKA (reference sequence). The CDR3 runs to 19 residues.

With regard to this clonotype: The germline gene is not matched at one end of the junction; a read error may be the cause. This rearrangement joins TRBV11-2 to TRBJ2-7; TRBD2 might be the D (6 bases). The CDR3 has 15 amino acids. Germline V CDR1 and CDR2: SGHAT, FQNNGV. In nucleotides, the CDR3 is TGTACCAGCAGGGACTGGACTGGTTATACCTACGAGCAGTACTTC. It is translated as CTSRDWTGYTYEQYF.

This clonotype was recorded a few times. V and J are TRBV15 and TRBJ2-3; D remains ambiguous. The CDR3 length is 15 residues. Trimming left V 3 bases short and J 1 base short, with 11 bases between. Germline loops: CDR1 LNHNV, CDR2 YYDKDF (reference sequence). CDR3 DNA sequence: TGTGCCACCAGCAGTAGGACGGCGGGCACAGATACGCAGTATTTT. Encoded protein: CATSSRTAGTDTQYF.

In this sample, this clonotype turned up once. CDR3 coding DNA: TGCGCCAGCAGCTTGACCCTCGGGACTAGCTCCTACAATGAGCAGTTCTTC. Its translation is CASSLTLGTSSYNEQFF. The genes are TRBV5-1 and TRBJ2-1; 8 bases align to TRBD2. Looked up from germline, CDR1 is SGHRS and CDR2 is YFSETQ. The CDR3 totals 17 residues. With V trimmed by 1 base and J by 0 bases, 6 bases remained unmatched.

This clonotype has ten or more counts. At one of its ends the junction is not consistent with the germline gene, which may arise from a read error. CDR3 in amino acids: CASSVGAGWLAKNIQYF. The CDR3 coding sequence is TGTGCCAGCAGCGTAGGAGCGGGGTGGCTAGCCAAAAACATTCAGTACTTC. The J gene is TRBJ2-4, the V gene TRBV13; 7 bases fit TRBD2. Germline V gene lookup returns CDR1 PRHDT and CDR2 FYEKMQ (reference sequence). The CDR3 runs to 17 residues.

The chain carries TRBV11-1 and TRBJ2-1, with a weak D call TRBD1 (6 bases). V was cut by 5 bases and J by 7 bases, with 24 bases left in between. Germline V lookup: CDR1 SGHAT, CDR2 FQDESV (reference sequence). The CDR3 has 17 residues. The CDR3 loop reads CASSTSSGAGIENEQFF. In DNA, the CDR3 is TGTGCCAGCAGCACCTCTTCAGGGGCCGGTATAGAGAATGAGCAGTTCTTC.

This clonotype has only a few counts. CDR3 protein: CASSRPSTGGYGYTF. The CDR3 coding sequence is TGTGCCAGTAGTAGACCATCGACAGGGGGATATGGCTACACCTTC. The J gene is TRBJ1-2, the V gene TRBV19; 9 bases line up with TRBD1. Germline-derived CDR1 and CDR2 are LNHDA and SQIVND (reference sequence). CDR3 size: 15 residues. The V gene end was trimmed by 4 bases and the J gene end by 5 bases; junction bases not matched to a gene: 8.

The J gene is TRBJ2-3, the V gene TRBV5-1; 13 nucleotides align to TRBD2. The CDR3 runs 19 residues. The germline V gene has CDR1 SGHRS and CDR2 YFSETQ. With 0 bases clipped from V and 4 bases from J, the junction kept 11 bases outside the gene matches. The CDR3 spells CASSLGGTSGDARPDTQYF. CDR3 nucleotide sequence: TGCGCCAGCAGCTTGGGGGGGACTAGCGGGGACGCACGACCAGATACGCAGTATTTT. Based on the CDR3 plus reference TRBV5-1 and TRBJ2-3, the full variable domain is KAGVTQTPRYLIKTRGQQVTLSCSPISGHRSVSWYQQTPGQGLQFLFEYFSETQRNKGNFPGRFSGRQFSNSRSEMNVSTLELGDSALYLCASSLGGTSGDARPDTQYFGPGTRLTVL.

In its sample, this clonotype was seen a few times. The CDR3 DNA reads TGTGCCAGCAGCTTAAGTAGCGGGAGAATGGTAGATACGCAGTATTTT. Protein: CASSLSSGRMVDTQYF. This chain links TRBV7-2 with TRBJ2-3; 9 positions agree with TRBD2. The CDR3 is 16 residues long. Losses at the gene ends were 2 bases for V and 5 bases for J; bases not matched to a gene: 8. Germline-derived CDR1 and CDR2 are SGHTA and FQGNSA.

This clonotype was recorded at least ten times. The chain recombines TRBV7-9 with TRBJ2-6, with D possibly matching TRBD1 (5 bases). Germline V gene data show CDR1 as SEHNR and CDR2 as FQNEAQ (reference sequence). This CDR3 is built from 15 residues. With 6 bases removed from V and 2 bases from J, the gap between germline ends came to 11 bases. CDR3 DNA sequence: TGTGCCAGCAGTATCAGGGTTGCTGGGGCCAACGTCCTGACTTTC. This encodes CASSIRVAGANVLTF.

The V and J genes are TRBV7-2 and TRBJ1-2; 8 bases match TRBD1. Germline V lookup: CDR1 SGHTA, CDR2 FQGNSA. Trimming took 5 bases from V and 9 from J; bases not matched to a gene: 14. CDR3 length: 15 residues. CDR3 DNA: TGTGCCAGCAGCCGACGGACAGGGACCGGGGCTAGCTACACCTTC. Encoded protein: CASSRRTGTGASYTF.

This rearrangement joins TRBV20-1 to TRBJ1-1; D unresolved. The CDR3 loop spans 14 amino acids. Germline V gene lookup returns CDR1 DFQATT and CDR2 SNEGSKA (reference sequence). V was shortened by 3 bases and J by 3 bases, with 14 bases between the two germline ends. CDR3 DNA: TGCAGTGCTAGTGTGGTCGGCAGATACACTGAAGCTTTCTTT. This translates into CSASVVGRYTEAFF.

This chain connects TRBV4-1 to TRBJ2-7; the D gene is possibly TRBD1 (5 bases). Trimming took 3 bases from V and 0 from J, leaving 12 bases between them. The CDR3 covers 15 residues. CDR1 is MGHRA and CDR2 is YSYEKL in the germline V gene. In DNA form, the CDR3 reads TGCGCCAGCAGCCATGATCGACAGAACTCCTACGAGCAGTACTTC. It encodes CASSHDRQNSYEQYF.